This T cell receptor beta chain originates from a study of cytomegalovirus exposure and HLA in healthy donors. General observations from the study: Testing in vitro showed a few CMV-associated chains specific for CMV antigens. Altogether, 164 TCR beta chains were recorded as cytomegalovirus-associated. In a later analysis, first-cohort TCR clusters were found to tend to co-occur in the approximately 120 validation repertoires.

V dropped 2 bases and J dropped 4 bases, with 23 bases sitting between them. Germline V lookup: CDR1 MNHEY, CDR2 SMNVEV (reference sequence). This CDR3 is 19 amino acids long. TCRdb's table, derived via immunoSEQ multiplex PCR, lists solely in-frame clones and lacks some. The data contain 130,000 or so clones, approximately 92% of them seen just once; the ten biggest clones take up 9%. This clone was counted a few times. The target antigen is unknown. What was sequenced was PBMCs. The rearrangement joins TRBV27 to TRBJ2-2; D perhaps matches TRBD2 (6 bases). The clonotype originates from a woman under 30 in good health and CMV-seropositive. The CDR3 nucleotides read TGTGCCAGCAGTTTAGGGGGTCGGTATAGGGAGGCGGGCACCGGGGAGCTGTTTTTT. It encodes CASSLGGRYREAGTGELFF.